The 25 T cell receptor beta chains in this list originate from one sample, sequenced in a study of cytomegalovirus exposure and HLA in healthy donors. The PCR ran on 60 Vbeta and 13 Jbeta primers. The protocol was immunoSEQ multiplex PCR, while the TCRdb copy is restricted to in-frame clones and leaves out a portion. The table records 85,000 to 90,000 clones, 85% of them present only once. Input material: PBMCs. These receptors came from a man aged 35-49 years in good health and CMV-seropositive.

The chain is built from TRBV10-3 and TRBJ1-1, with 9 bases that match TRBD1. Germline loops: CDR1 ENHRY, CDR2 SYGVKD. The ends lost 2 bases at V and 4 bases at J; junction bases unmatched: 5. This CDR3 region has 15 residues. CDR3 bases: TGTGCCATCAGTGAGAAACAGGGGGCTGGCACTGAAGCTTTCTTT. Protein product: CAISEKQGAGTEAFF.

The CDR3 DNA reads as TGTGCCAGCAGTTACTCGGACAGTTCTAATGAAAAACTGTTTTTT. Translation gives CASSYSDSSNEKLFF. The chain links TRBV7-6 to TRBJ1-4; weak D call: TRBD1 (6 bases). Germline lookup yields CDR1 SGHVS and CDR2 FNYEAQ. The CDR3 has 15 residues. The germline V and J ends were trimmed by 6 bases and 3 bases, with 14 bases remaining between them.

The rearrangement links TRBV18 to TRBJ2-7; 9 bases are shared with TRBD2. This CDR3 has 15 residues. With V trimmed by 5 bases and J by 2 bases, 7 bases remained unmatched. The germline CDR1 and CDR2 sequences are KGHSH and LQKENI. In DNA, the CDR3 is TGTGCCAGCTCATCCTCGGCGGGGGGGCCCTACGAGCAGTACTTC. Protein: CASSSSAGGPYEQYF. The variable domain in full, with the rest retrieved from reference TRBV18 and TRBJ2-7, is NAGVMQNPRHLVRRRGQEARLRCSPMKGHSHVYWYRQLPEEGLKFMVYLQKENIIDESGMPKERFSAEFPKEGPSILRIQQVVRGDSAAYFCASSSSAGGPYEQYFGPGTRLTVT.

The J gene is TRBJ2-7, the V gene TRBV10-1, with D perhaps matching TRBD1 (6 bases). The germline gives CDR1 WNHNN, CDR2 SYGVQD (reference sequence). CDR3 length: 14 amino acids. The V and J ends lost 0 bases and 5 bases respectively, with 11 bases between them. The CDR3 spells CASSESARGNEQYF. CDR3 in DNA: TGCGCCAGCAGTGAGTCAGCCAGGGGTAACGAGCAGTACTTC.

The chain joins TRBV9 to TRBJ1-1, with 10 bases aligning to TRBD1. The CDR3 runs 16 residues. V lost 4 bases to trimming and J lost 3 bases; unmatched junction nucleotides: 9. In germline, CDR1 is SGDLS, CDR2 YYNGEE. As DNA, the CDR3 is TGTGCCAGCAGCCTCCGAGAAGGGACAGGGGACACTGAAGCTTTCTTT. This encodes CASSLREGTGDTEAFF.

The rearrangement links TRBV7-6 to TRBJ1-3, with a tentative D call TRBD1 (5 bases). The germline V gene has CDR1 SGHVS and CDR2 FNYEAQ. V lost 1 base and J 0 bases, leaving 16 bases between the germline ends. CDR3 length: 18 amino acids. The CDR3 is CASSLERIGTGSGNTIYF. As DNA, the CDR3 is TGTGCCAGCAGCTTAGAAAGGATAGGAACAGGCTCTGGAAACACCATATATTTT.

The rearrangement uses TRBV5-1 and TRBJ1-6; a weak D match, TRBD1 (6 bases). The CDR3 runs 15 residues. Germline CDR1 reads SGHRS; CDR2 reads YFSETQ. Deletions cut 0 bases from V and 13 bases from J, with 17 bases between. Written as DNA, the CDR3 is TGCGCCAGCAGCTTGGGGGGACAATCCCTATGTCCCCTCCACTTT. It specifies CASSLGGQSLCPLHF. Drawing the rest from reference TRBV5-1 and TRBJ1-6, the complete variable domain is KAGVTQTPRYLIKTRGQQVTLSCSPISGHRSVSWYQQTPGQGLQFLFEYFSETQRNKGNFPGRFSGRQFSNSRSEMNVSTLELGDSALYLCASSLGGQSLCPLHFGNGTRLTVT.

The chain has TRBV10-1 and TRBJ2-2; tentatively, D is TRBD1 (6 bases). The CDR3 totals 14 residues. CDR1 is WNHNN and CDR2 is SYGVQD in the germline V gene (reference sequence). V was trimmed by 4 bases and J by 4 bases, leaving 10 bases between them. The CDR3 protein is CASSAGAVTGELFF. In DNA, the CDR3 is TGCGCCAGCAGTGCAGGGGCGGTCACCGGGGAGCTGTTTTTT.

This clone showed up just once. This chain uses TRBV30 with TRBJ1-3; D gene unclear. Trimming shortened V by 5 bases and J by 15 bases, and 14 bases separated the two germline ends. The CDR3 extends over 10 amino acids. CDR1 is GTSNPN, CDR2 SVGIG, per germline (reference sequence). As DNA, the CDR3 is TGTGCCTGGGGCGGCTCGGAGAAATATTTT. Translation gives CAWGGSEKYF.

The V and J genes are TRBV11-2 and TRBJ2-1; D is perhaps TRBD1 (5 bases). The CDR3 is 13 amino acids. Trimming took off 5 bases at V and 6 bases at J, with 11 bases between the two ends. Germline V gene data show CDR1 as SGHAT and CDR2 as FQNNGV. The CDR3 DNA is TGTGCCAGCAGCCTCGACAGACTCAATGAGCAGTTCTTC. This translates into CASSLDRLNEQFF.

The chain links TRBV5-1 to TRBJ2-7, with D unclear. Germline-derived CDR1 and CDR2 are SGHRS and YFSETQ. This CDR3 has 13 residues. V lost 3 bases and J lost 6, with 13 bases in between. DNA of the CDR3: TGCGCCAGCAGCTCCGGGTCTCCAAGCGAGCAGTACTTC. Encoded protein: CASSSGSPSEQYF.

The chain joins TRBV4-1 to TRBJ2-1; TRBD2 matches 8 bases. The CDR3 contains 15 residues. Germline trimming cut 4 bases from V and 8 bases from J; bases unmatched to any gene: 10. Germline V gene data show CDR1 as MGHRA and CDR2 as YSYEKL. CDR3 region: CASSPQRTSFDEQFF. The CDR3 DNA follows: TGCGCCAGCAGCCCCCAAAGGACTAGCTTCGATGAGCAGTTCTTC.

This sequence joins TRBV7-9 and TRBJ2-1, with 10 bases identical to TRBD2. CDR1 and CDR2 (germline): SEHNR, FQNEAQ (reference sequence). There are 18 residues in the CDR3. J gave up 1 base and V 2 bases, and 8 bases lay outside the gene matches. The CDR3 sequence: CASSLPSGTSVSYNEQFF. The CDR3 DNA reads TGTGCCAGCAGCTTACCTTCCGGGACTAGCGTGTCCTACAATGAGCAGTTCTTC.

This chain connects TRBV2 to TRBJ2-7; 10 bases align to TRBD2. This CDR3 contains 15 residues. Per germline, CDR1 SNHLY and CDR2 FYNNEI. J lost 0 bases, V lost 3 bases, and 2 bases had no gene match. This CDR3 reads CASSEWTSGSYEQYF. The CDR3 DNA sequence: TGTGCCAGCAGTGAGTGGACTAGCGGCTCCTACGAGCAGTACTTC.

DNA of the CDR3: TGTGCCAGCAGCTCGGAGATTAACTATGGCTACACCTTC. It encodes CASSSEINYGYTF. The rearrangement joins TRBV7-9 to TRBJ1-2; D uncertain. This CDR3 comprises 13 residues. Per germline, CDR1 SEHNR and CDR2 FQNEAQ (reference sequence). The V end lost 4 bases, the J end lost 1 base, and 7 bases lay between the germline ends.

V gene TRBV7-3 combines with J gene TRBJ2-3; the D gene is possibly TRBD2 (7 bases). This CDR3 contains 17 residues. CDR1 is SGHTA and CDR2 is FQGTGA in the germline V gene. V was cut by 1 base and J by 0 bases, with 14 bases left in between. The CDR3 here is CASSLIGGGFSTDTQYF. CDR3 nucleotides: TGTGCCAGCAGCTTAATAGGGGGGGGATTTAGCACAGATACGCAGTATTTT.

The chain carries TRBV19 and TRBJ1-5; 7 bases are shared with TRBD1. With V trimmed by 6 bases and J by 2 bases, 16 bases remained unmatched. This CDR3 region has 18 residues. Germline V lookup: CDR1 LNHDA, CDR2 SQIVND (reference sequence). The DNA for the CDR3 is TGTGCCAGTAGCCACACAGGGGCGAGATCCGTCGGCAATCAGCCCCAGCATTTT. It specifies CASSHTGARSVGNQPQHF.

The rearrangement links TRBV6-1 to TRBJ2-7, with 9 bases lining up with TRBD2. The V segment lost 6 bases and the J segment 2 bases; nucleotides outside the gene matches: 5. This CDR3 is built from 14 residues. Germline-derived CDR1 and CDR2 are MNHNS and SASEGT. CDR3 protein: CASRSGGGAYEQYF. As DNA, the CDR3 is TGTGCCAGCAGGAGCGGCGGGGGGGCCTACGAGCAGTACTTC.

This chain links TRBV29-1 with TRBJ2-1; D is ambiguous. Germline CDR1 SQVTM, CDR2 ANQGSEA. Trimming left V 5 bases short and J 6 bases short, with 8 bases between. The CDR3 sequence is 11 residues long. The CDR3 DNA sequence: TGCAGCGTTCTCGGCGGCAATGAGCAGTTCTTC. It is translated as CSVLGGNEQFF.

This rearrangement joins TRBV5-4 to TRBJ1-2; the match to TRBD1 covers 7 bases. This CDR3 has 13 amino acids. Germline V gene lookup returns CDR1 SGHNT and CDR2 YYREEE (reference sequence). With 4 bases clipped from V and 4 bases from J, the junction kept 4 bases outside the gene matches. The CDR3 loop reads CASSEDRAYGYTF. Here the CDR3 DNA reads TGTGCCAGCAGCGAAGACAGGGCCTATGGCTACACCTTC.

This chain uses TRBV6-1 with TRBJ2-7; D is perhaps TRBD2 (5 bases). V lost 2 bases and J 2 bases, leaving 10 bases between the germline ends. The CDR3 has 14 residues. The germline V gene encodes CDR1 MNHNS and CDR2 SASEGT. In nucleotides, the CDR3 is TGTGCCAGCAGTGAATTGGGCGGGCCCTACGAGCAGTACTTC. Translation gives CASSELGGPYEQYF.

This clone was counted a few times. This chain links TRBV20-1 with TRBJ1-1; D unclear. The CDR3 has 11 residues. CDR1 DFQATT and CDR2 SNEGSKA come from the germline V gene (reference sequence). V was pared by 0 bases and J by 6 bases, with 5 bases between. CDR3 nucleotide sequence: TGCAGTGCTAGAGATAGCCCTGAAGCTTTCTTT. Its translation: CSARDSPEAFF.

The CDR3 loop reads CASSFRDRGRGEAFF. CDR3 coding DNA: TGTGCCAGCAGCTTCCGGGACAGGGGGCGCGGTGAAGCTTTCTTT. This chain links TRBV6-5 with TRBJ1-1, with TRBD1 matching 12 bases. The germline V gene has CDR1 MNHEY and CDR2 SVGAGI. V lost 6 bases to trimming and J lost 7 bases; unmatched junction nucleotides: 9. The CDR3 runs to 15 residues.

This chain connects TRBV18 to TRBJ2-4, with 14 bases that match TRBD2. In germline, CDR1 is KGHSH, CDR2 LQKENI. With 3 bases clipped from V and 4 bases from J, the junction kept 2 bases outside the gene matches. The CDR3 runs to 16 residues. For the CDR3, the DNA is TGTGCCAGCTCACCGGGACTAGCGGGAGATAAAAACATTCAGTACTTC. It is translated as CASSPGLAGDKNIQYF.

CDR3 sequence (DNA): TGTGCCAGCAGTTACGGGACTAGCGGGAACACCGGGGAGCTGTTTTTT. It codes for CASSYGTSGNTGELFF. The chain couples TRBV6-6 to TRBJ2-2, with 11 bases aligning to TRBD2. The CDR3 spans 16 residues. CDR1 and CDR2 from the germline V gene are MNHNY and SVGAGI (reference sequence). Trimming at V came to 2 bases and at J to 1 base, leaving 0 bases not matched to a gene.